This T cell receptor (beta chain) was sequenced for a study of T cell repertoires in cytomegalovirus infection. Study-level background: Based on public TCR beta signatures, there were indications of CMV infection and of a matching HLA type.

About this clonotype: What it binds is not known.

From the reads, TCRdb called clonotypes with MiXCR, one entry per CDR3 protein. The sample shows 250,000 or so distinct CDR3 sequences, approximately 17% of them seen only once. The CDR3 is made up of 15 amino acids. The junction had 9 bases not matched to a gene; V was cut back by 3 bases and J by 4 bases. CDR1 and CDR2 from the germline V gene are DFQATT and SNEGSKA (reference sequence). Whole-study findings and limits: CMV-specific TCR beta clonotypes restricted by HLA-C were the ones dominating the ex vivo response.

V usage is TRBV20-1 and J usage is TRBJ2-7; 10 nucleotides line up with TRBD1. This clonotype originated in a human donor in good health (CMV status not recorded). Some clones in this sample may be carry-over from other donors' samples. Sequences were obtained from CD8+ T cells from PBMCs. The CDR3 spells CSASIWDRGLYEQYF. The CDR3 DNA sequence: TGCAGTGCTAGCATATGGGACAGGGGTCTTTACGAGCAGTACTTC.